This is a list of T cell receptor beta chains from one sample in a study of molecular identifiers for immune sequencing clone quantification. TCRdb independently ran MiXCR on the PCR reads; one entry per CDR3 protein. Altogether about 97,000 distinct CDR3 sequences are present, 24% being singletons, with the ten largest covering 0.85% to 1%. The sequenced sample was naive CD8+ T cells from blood, with Jurkat cell RNA spiked in. Source of these receptors: a human donor in good health. Some libraries in this study had Jurkat cell RNA spiked in. Each CDR3 is given with its conserved first and last residue. Each record gives: D gene, J gene, clone size, V gene, CDR3 DNA, CDR3 protein. A D gene is named only where the DNA matches it firmly. Clone sizes are given selectively: once, few, many, or a class where the clone is expanded.

>-|TRBJ1-6|-|TRBV15
TGTGCCACCAGCAGAGGGGATCGGTCACCCCTCCACTTT
CATSRGDRSPLHF
>-|TRBJ1-1|many|TRBV27
TGTGCCAGCAGTTTATTGGGTGGCACTGAAGCTTTCTTT
CASSLLGGTEAFF
>-|TRBJ1-1|-|TRBV4-2
TGTGCCAGCAGCCACGGGACCGCAAACCTTAACACTGAAGCTTTCTTT
CASSHGTANLNTEAFF
>-|TRBJ2-5|many|TRBV5-5
TGTGCCAGCAGCTTGGACACAGGGAAGCAAGAGACCCAGTACTTC
CASSLDTGKQETQYF
>-|TRBJ1-1|few|TRBV19
TGTGCCAGTAGGTTGATGAACACTGAAGCTTTCTTT
CASRLMNTEAFF
>TRBD1|TRBJ1-1|many|TRBV7-9
TGTGCCAGCACCTCAACTCACAGGGGGGGAACTGAAGCTTTCTTT
CASTSTHRGGTEAFF
>TRBD2|TRBJ2-7|many|TRBV29-1
TGCAGCGTGGAGGAGACGGGGCTAGCGGGAGACGAGCAGTACTTC
CSVEETGLAGDEQYF
>TRBD1|TRBJ2-2|-|TRBV7-2
TGTGCCAGCAGCTTAGTCCTGGGACAGGGTAACACCGGGGAGCTGTTTTTT
CASSLVLGQGNTGELFF
>TRBD2|TRBJ2-3|-|TRBV4-1
TGCGCCAGCAGTAATTCTGCTGCTAGCGGGGTAACAGATACGCGGTATTTT
CASSNSAASGVTDTRYF
>TRBD1|TRBJ2-1|many|TRBV11-1
TGTGCCAGCAGCTTAGTGGCTAGGCAGGGGGCCTACAATGAGCAGTTCTTC
CASSLVARQGAYNEQFF
>-|TRBJ2-3|many|TRBV6-2/TRBV6-3
TGTGCCAGCAGTTATTGGCCCGCGCAGAATCCAGATACGCAGTATTTT
CASSYWPAQNPDTQYF
>-|TRBJ2-7|many|TRBV20-1
TGCAGTGCTTCAGACAGGAACTCGTACGAGCAGTACTTC
CSASDRNSYEQYF
>-|TRBJ2-5|many|TRBV27
TGCGCCAGCAGCTTGGGAATCCAAGAGACCCAGTACTTC
CASSLGIQETQYF
>TRBD1|TRBJ2-2|-|TRBV5-3
TGTGCCAGAAGCTTTTCGACAGGGGGCTCTAAGGATGGCACCGGGGAGCTGTTTTTT
CARSFSTGGSKDGTGELFF
>TRBD2|TRBJ2-7|many|TRBV11-3
TGTGCCAGCAGCCGTCGGACTAGCGGGAGGGCCGCCGAGCAGTACTTC
CASSRRTSGRAAEQYF
>TRBD2|TRBJ2-7|-|TRBV20-1
TGCAGTGCTAGGAAAGCCCCGGGACTAGCGGAATACGAGCAGTACTTC
CSARKAPGLAEYEQYF
>-|TRBJ2-5|many|TRBV6-2/TRBV6-3
TGTGCCAGCACCCTCTCTTTGCGGGCACCCCAAGAGACCCAGTACTTC
CASTLSLRAPQETQYF
>TRBD2|TRBJ2-7|many|TRBV28
TGTGCCAGCAGTTTAATCAGGGCGGGAGTGCAGGAGCAGTACTTC
CASSLIRAGVQEQYF
>TRBD2|TRBJ2-1|few|TRBV4-3
TGCGCCAGCAGCCAAGATCGGGGGGTAGCGGGAGGGTTTAGCTCCTACAATGAGCAGTTCTTC
CASSQDRGVAGGFSSYNEQFF
>-|TRBJ1-6|many|TRBV2
TGTGCCAGCAGTGACCCACAGGGAAGGGATTCACCCCTCCACTTT
CASSDPQGRDSPLHF
>-|TRBJ2-7|-|TRBV25-1
TGTGCCAGCAGTCCACGGACCGAGAACTACGAGCAGTACTTC
CASSPRTENYEQYF
>TRBD2|TRBJ2-1|-|TRBV28
TGTGCCAGCAGGACCCGCATTGCGGGAGGGCCCTCATTTGAGCAGTTCTTC
CASRTRIAGGPSFEQFF
>TRBD2|TRBJ2-3|many|TRBV19
TGTGCCAGTCGCCCACTAGCGGGGTTAACAGATACGCAGTATTTT
CASRPLAGLTDTQYF
>-|TRBJ2-1|many|TRBV6-2/TRBV6-3
TGTGCCAGCAGTCTAATACAAACCCATTACAATGAGCAGTTCTTC
CASSLIQTHYNEQFF
>-|TRBJ1-1|many|TRBV4-1
TGCGCCAGCAGCCCCCCCCAGGGGCCGGCCACTGAAGCTTTCTTT
CASSPPQGPATEAFF
>-|TRBJ2-2|many|TRBV6-5
TGTGCCAGCAGTTACTCGAGGTTTGGGGAATTTTCCACCGGGGAGCTGTTTTTT
CASSYSRFGEFSTGELFF
>-|TRBJ1-5|many|TRBV24-1
TGTGCCACCCGTGCGGGGGACGGTCAGCCCCAGCATTTT
CATRAGDGQPQHF
>-|TRBJ2-7|many|TRBV7-8
TGTGCCAGCAGCTCCGCCCGGCGTTACTACGAGCAGTACTTC
CASSSARRYYEQYF
>-|TRBJ1-5|many|TRBV7-3
TGTGCCAGCAGCCAAATAATGACTCCCATTCGGACGCCGGAGTTTCAGCCCCAGCATTTT
CASSQIMTPIRTPEFQPQHF
>TRBD2|TRBJ2-7|few|TRBV27
TGTGCCAGCAGTTCCCGCGGGGGGGGCCAATTCGACTACGAGCAGTACTTC
CASSSRGGGQFDYEQYF
>TRBD1|TRBJ2-5|few|TRBV2
TGTGCCAGCAGTGTGGGGCTAGGGGGCCTCCAAGAGACCCAGTACTTC
CASSVGLGGLQETQYF
>-|TRBJ2-6|few|TRBV27
TGTGCCAGCAGTACCCGGGACCACTCCTACTCTGGGGCCAACGTCCTGACTTTC
CASSTRDHSYSGANVLTF
>-|TRBJ1-1|-|TRBV6-6
TGTGCCAGCACCCCTTTGAACACTGAAGCTTTCTTT
CASTPLNTEAFF